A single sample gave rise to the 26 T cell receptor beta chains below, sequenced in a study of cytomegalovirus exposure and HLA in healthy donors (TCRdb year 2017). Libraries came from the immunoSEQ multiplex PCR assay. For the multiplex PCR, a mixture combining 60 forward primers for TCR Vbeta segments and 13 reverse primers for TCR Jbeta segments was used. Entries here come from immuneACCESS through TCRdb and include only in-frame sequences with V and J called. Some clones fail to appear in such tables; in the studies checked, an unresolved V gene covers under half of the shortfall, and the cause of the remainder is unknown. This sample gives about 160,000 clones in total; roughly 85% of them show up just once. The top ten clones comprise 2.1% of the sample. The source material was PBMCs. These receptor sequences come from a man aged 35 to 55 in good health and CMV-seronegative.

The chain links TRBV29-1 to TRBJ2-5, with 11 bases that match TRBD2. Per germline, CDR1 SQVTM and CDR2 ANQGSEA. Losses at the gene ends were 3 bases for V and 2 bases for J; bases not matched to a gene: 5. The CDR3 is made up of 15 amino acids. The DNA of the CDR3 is TGCAGCGTTGAGGGACTAGCGGAGATGCAAGAGACCCAGTACTTC. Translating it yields CSVEGLAEMQETQYF.

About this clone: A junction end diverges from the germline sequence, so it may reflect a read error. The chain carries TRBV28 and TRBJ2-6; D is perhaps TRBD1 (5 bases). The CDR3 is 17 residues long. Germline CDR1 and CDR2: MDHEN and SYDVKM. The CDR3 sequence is CASSLEQPFSGANGLTF. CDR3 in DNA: TGTGCCAGCAGTTTAGAACAACCTTTCTCTGGGGCCAACGGCCTGACTTTC. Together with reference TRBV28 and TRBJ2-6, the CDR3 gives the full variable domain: DVKVTQSSRYLVKRTGEKVFLECVQDMDHENMFWYRQDPGLGLRLIYFSYDVKMKEKGDIPEGYSVSREKKERFSLILESASTNQTSMYLCASSLEQPFSGANGLTFGAGSRLTVL.

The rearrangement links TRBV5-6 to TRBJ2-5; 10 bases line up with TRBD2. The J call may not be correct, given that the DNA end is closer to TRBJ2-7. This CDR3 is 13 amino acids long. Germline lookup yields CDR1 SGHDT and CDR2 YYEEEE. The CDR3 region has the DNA TGTGCCAGCAGTTCTAGCGGGAGAATCGAGCAGTACTTC. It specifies CASSSSGRIEQYF.

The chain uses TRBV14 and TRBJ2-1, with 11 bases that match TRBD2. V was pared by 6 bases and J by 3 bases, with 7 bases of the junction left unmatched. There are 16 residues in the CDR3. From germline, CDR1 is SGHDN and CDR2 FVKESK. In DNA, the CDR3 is TGTGCCAGCAGTGGGGGACTAGCGGACTTCTACAATGAGCAGTTCTTC. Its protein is CASSGGLADFYNEQFF. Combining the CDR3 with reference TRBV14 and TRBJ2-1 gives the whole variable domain EAGVTQFPSHSVIEKGQTVTLRCDPISGHDNLYWYRRVMGKEIKFLLHFVKESKQDESGMPNNRFLAERTGGTYSTLKVQPAELEDSGVYFCASSGGLADFYNEQFFGPGTRLTVL.

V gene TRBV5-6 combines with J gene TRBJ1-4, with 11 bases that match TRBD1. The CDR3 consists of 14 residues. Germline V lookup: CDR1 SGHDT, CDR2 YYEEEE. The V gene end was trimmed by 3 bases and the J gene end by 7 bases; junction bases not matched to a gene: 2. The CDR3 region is CASSSGTGGEKLFF. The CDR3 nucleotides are TGTGCCAGCAGCTCCGGGACAGGGGGTGAAAAACTGTTTTTT.

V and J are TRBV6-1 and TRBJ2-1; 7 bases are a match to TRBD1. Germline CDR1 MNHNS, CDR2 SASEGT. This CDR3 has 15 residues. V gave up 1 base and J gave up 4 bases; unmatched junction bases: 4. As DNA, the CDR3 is TGTGCCAGCAGTGAAGTTGGGGGACAGTACAATGAGCAGTTCTTC. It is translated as CASSEVGGQYNEQFF.

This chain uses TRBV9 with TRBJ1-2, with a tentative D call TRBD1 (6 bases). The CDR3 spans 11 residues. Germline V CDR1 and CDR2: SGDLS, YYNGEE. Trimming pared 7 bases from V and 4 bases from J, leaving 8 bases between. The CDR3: CASGTSYGYTF. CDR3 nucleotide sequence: TGTGCCAGCGGGACAAGCTATGGCTACACCTTC.

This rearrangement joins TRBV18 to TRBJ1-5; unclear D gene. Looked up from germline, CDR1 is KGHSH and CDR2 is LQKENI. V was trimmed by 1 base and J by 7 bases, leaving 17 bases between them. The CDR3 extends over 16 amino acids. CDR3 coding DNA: TGTGCCAGCTCACCACTTGGACCACCTGCGGGACAGCCCCAGCATTTT. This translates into CASSPLGPPAGQPQHF.

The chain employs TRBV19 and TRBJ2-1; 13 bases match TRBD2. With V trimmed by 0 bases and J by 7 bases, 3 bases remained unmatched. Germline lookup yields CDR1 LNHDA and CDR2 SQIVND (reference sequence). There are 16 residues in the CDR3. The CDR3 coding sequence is TGTGCCAGTAGTATAGATTGGACTAGCGGGAGTAATGAGCAGTTCTTC. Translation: CASSIDWTSGSNEQFF.

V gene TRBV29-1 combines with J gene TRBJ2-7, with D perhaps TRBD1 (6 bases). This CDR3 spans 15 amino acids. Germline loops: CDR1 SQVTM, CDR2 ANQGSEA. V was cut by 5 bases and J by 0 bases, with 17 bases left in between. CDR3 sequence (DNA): TGCAGCGTTCAGGGGATCCGGACAGACTCCTACGAGCAGTACTTC. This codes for CSVQGIRTDSYEQYF.

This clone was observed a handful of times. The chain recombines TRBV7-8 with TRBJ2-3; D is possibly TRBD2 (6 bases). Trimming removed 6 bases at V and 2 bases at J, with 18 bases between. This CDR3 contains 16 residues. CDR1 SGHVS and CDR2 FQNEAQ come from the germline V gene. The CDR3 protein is CASRRTGTSHTDTQYF. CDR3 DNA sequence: TGTGCCAGCAGAAGAACCGGGACTTCTCACACAGATACGCAGTATTTT.

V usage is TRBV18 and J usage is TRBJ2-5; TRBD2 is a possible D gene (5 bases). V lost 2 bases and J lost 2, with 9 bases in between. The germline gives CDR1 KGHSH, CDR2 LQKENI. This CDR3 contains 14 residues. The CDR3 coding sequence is TGTGCCAGCTCACCAAGGTCGGGACAAGAGACCCAGTACTTC. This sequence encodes CASSPRSGQETQYF.

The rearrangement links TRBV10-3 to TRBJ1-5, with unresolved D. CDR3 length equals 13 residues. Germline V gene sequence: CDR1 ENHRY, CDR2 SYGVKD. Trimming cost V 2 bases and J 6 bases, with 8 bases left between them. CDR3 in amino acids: CAISEDTVQPQHF. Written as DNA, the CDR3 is TGTGCCATCAGTGAGGATACAGTTCAGCCCCAGCATTTT.

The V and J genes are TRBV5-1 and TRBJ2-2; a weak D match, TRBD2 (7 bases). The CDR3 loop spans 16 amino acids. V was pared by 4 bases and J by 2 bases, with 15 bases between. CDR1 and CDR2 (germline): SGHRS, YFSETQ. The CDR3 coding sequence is TGCGCCAGCAGCCCGAGGGGGGGGCGTAACACCGGGGAGCTGTTTTTT. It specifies CASSPRGGRNTGELFF.

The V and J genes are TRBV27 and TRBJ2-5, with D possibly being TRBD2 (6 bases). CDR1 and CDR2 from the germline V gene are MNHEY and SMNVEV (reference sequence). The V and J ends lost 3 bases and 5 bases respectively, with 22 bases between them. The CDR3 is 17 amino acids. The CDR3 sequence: CASSFYTGLSHVETQYF. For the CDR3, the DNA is TGTGCCAGCAGTTTCTACACCGGACTATCCCACGTTGAGACCCAGTACTTC.

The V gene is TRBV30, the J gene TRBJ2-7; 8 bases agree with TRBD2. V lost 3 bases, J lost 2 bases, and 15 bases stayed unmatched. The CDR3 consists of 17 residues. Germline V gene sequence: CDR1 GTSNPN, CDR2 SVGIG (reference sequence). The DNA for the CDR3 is TGTGCCTGGAGGACCTCCTCTTCTCAGCGGGGGACCTACGAGCAGTACTTC. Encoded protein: CAWRTSSSQRGTYEQYF.

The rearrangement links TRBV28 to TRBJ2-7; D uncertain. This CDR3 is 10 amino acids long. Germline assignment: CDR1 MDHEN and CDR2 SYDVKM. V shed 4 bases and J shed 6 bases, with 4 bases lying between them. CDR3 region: CASSSGEQYF. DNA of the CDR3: TGTGCCAGCAGTTCGGGCGAGCAGTACTTC.

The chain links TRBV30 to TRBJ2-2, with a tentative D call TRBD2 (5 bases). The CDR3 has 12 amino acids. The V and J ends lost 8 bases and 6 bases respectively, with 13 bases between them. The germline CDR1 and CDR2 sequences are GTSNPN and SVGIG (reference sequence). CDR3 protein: CARGTGPGELFF. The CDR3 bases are TGTGCCCGGGGTACCGGGCCCGGGGAGCTGTTTTTT. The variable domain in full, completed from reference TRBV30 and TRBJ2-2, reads SQTIHQWPATLVQPVGSPLSLECTVEGTSNPNLYWYRQAAGRGLQLLFYSVGIGQISSEVPQNLSASRPQDRQFILSSKKLLLSDSGFYLCARGTGPGELFFGEGSRLTVL.

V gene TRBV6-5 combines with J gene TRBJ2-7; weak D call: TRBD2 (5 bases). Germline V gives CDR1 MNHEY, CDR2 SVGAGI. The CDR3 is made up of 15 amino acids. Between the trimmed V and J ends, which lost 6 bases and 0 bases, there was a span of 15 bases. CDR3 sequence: CASSPSQRISYEQYF. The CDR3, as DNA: TGTGCCAGCAGCCCATCCCAGCGGATCTCCTACGAGCAGTACTTC.

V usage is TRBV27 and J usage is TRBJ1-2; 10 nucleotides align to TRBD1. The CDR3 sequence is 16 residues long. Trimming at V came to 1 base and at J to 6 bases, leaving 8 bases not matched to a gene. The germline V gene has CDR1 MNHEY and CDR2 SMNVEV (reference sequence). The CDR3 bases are TGTGCCAGCAGTTTATGGCCCCCCGGGACAGGGGATGGCTACACCTTC. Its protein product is CASSLWPPGTGDGYTF.

The CDR3 region has the DNA TGTGCCAGCAGTTACGCGACAGGGGGAAACACCATATATTTT. It encodes CASSYATGGNTIYF. The chain carries TRBV6-5 and TRBJ1-3, with TRBD1 matching 7 bases. V trimming: 2 bases; J trimming: 4 bases; junction bases outside the gene matches: 2. Per the germline V gene, CDR1 is MNHEY and CDR2 is SVGAGI. CDR3 length equals 14 residues.

The CDR3 loop is CSIPTRMGYNEQFF. The CDR3 nucleotides are TGCAGCATTCCCACCAGGATGGGTTACAATGAGCAGTTCTTC. V and J are TRBV29-1 and TRBJ2-1; D is unclear. Trimming left V 8 bases short and J 4 bases short, with 18 bases between. Germline V gene sequence: CDR1 SQVTM, CDR2 ANQGSEA. The CDR3 is 14 amino acids.

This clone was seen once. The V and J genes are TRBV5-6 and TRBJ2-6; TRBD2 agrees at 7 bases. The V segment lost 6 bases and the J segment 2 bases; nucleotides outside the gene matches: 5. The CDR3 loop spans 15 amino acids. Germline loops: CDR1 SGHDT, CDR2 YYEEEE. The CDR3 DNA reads TGTGCCAGCACCCCGGGGAGGGCTGGGGCCAACGTCCTGACTTTC. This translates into CASTPGRAGANVLTF.

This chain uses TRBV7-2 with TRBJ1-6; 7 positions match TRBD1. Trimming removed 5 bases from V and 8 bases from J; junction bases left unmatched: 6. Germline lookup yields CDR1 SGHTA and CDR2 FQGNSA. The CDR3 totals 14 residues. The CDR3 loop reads CASSLAGGHSPLHF. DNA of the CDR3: TGTGCCAGCAGCCTCGCAGGGGGGCATTCACCCCTCCACTTT. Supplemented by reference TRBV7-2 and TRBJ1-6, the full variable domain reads GAGVSQSPSNKVTEKGKDVELRCDPISGHTALYWYRQSLGQGLEFLIYFQGNSAPDKSGLPSDRFSAERTGGSVSTLTIQRTQQEDSAVYLCASSLAGGHSPLHFGNGTRLTVT.

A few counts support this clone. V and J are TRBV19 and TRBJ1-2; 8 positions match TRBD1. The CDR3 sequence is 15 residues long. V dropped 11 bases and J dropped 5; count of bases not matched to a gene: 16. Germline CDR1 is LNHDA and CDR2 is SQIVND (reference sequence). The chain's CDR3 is CAARAMDGTGYGYTF. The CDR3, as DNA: TGTGCCGCGCGCGCCATGGATGGGACAGGATATGGCTACACCTTC.

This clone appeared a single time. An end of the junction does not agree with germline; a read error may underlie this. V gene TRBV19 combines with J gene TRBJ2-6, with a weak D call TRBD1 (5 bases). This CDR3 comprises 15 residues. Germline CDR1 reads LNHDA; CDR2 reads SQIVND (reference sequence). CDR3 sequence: CASSGLKSGANGLTF. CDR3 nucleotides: TGTGCCAGTAGCGGCCTTAAGTCTGGGGCCAACGGCCTGACTTTC.